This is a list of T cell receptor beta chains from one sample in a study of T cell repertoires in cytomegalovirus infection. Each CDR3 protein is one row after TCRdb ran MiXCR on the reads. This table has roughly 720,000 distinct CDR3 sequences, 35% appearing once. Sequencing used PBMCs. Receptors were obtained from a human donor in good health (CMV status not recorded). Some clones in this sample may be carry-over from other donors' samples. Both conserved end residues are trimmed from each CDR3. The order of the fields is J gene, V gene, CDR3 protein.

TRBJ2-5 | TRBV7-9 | ASSQTSGRAATQY
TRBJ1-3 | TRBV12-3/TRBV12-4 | ASSTPGASGNTIY
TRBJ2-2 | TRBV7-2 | ASSSGLAGLSGELF
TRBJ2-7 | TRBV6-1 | AREGTDTYEKY
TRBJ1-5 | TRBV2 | ASSEGMGEESNQPQH
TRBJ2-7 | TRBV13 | ASSPQRGSGIYEQY
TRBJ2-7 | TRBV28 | ASSPLLAGAREQY
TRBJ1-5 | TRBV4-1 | ASSQSDSYSNQPQH
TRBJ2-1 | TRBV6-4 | ASSFSGRDSSYNEQF
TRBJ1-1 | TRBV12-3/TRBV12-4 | ASRVSAGAVTEAF
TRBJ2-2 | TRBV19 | ASSINQGRTGELF
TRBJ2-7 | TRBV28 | ASSVTGTGSYEQY
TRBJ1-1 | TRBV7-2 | ASSSRSGRGNTEAF
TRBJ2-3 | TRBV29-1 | SVDHPQGTDTQY
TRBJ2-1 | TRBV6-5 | ASSSIKRAYNEQF
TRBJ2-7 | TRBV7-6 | ASSAKQGAGEQY
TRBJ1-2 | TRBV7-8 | ASSLEQELNYGYT
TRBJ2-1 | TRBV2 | ASTFTGTRDNEQF
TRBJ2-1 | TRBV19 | ASSIDFGLDYNEQF
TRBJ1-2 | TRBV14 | ASRAPILAENYGYT